A single sample gave rise to the 13 T cell receptor beta chains below, sequenced in a study of blood T cells in healthy people across ages. Combining a sample-barcoded 5' primer with a J-beta primer mix, a second PCR ran for 7 to 11 cycles. TCRdb analysed the 5' RACE reads with MiXCR anew, one entry per CDR3 protein. Here the sample spans about 1.8 million distinct CDR3 sequences, just under 50% being singletons. What was sequenced was blood. All receptors derive from a woman aged 35 to 49 in good health.

In DNA, the CDR3 is TGTGCCAGCAGTTCCTCAGGGGGTGAAGCTTTCTTT. The encoded protein is CASSSSGGEAFF. The chain has TRBV27 and TRBJ1-1, with 7 bases fitting TRBD1. The CDR3 has 12 amino acids. Germline V gene sequence: CDR1 MNHEY, CDR2 SMNVEV (reference sequence). V trimming: 4 bases; J trimming: 7 bases; junction bases outside the gene matches: 3.

This rearrangement joins TRBV20-1 to TRBJ1-2; maybe TRBD1 (6 bases). Trimming removed 6 bases at V and 2 bases at J, with 16 bases between. This CDR3 is built from 14 residues. Germline-derived CDR1 and CDR2 are DFQATT and SNEGSKA (reference sequence). CDR3 loop: CSAPVQGRNYGYTF. CDR3 DNA: TGCAGTGCCCCCGTCCAGGGGAGGAACTATGGCTACACCTTC.

V gene TRBV27 combines with J gene TRBJ2-1; 10 bases agree with TRBD2. Trimming removed 6 bases from V and 14 bases from J; junction bases left unmatched: 7. This CDR3 comprises 12 residues. Germline-derived CDR1 and CDR2 are MNHEY and SMNVEV (reference sequence). The CDR3 loop is CASSKPGLAKFF. The CDR3, as DNA: TGTGCCAGCAGCAAACCGGGACTAGCGAAGTTCTTC.

The chain uses TRBV20-1 and TRBJ2-5, with 7 bases fitting TRBD1. CDR1 and CDR2 from the germline V gene are DFQATT and SNEGSKA (reference sequence). V lost 2 bases to trimming and J lost 7 bases; unmatched junction nucleotides: 10. The CDR3 consists of 14 residues. This CDR3 reads CSARIGTVSGTQYF. The CDR3 DNA follows: TGCAGTGCTAGAATCGGGACAGTATCGGGGACCCAGTACTTC.

The chain employs TRBV25-1 and TRBJ1-6; 9 bases are shared with TRBD1. V shed 7 bases and J 5 bases; nucleotides not matched to a gene: 6. From germline, CDR1 is MGHDK and CDR2 SYGVNS. The CDR3 consists of 15 residues. The CDR3 loop is CASIPGQGHNSPLHF. The CDR3, as DNA: TGTGCCAGCATACCGGGACAGGGACATAATTCACCCCTCCACTTT. Combining the CDR3 with reference TRBV25-1 and TRBJ1-6 gives the whole variable domain EADIYQTPRYLVIGTGKKITLECSQTMGHDKMYWYQQDPGMELHLIHYSYGVNSTEKGDLSSESTVSRIRTEHFPLTLESARPSHTSQYLCASIPGQGHNSPLHFGNGTRLTVT.

This clonotype was counted a few times. The chain has TRBV20-1 and TRBJ1-2; D call uncertain. Per germline, CDR1 DFQATT and CDR2 SNEGSKA (reference sequence). The V and J ends lost 3 bases and 2 bases respectively, with 10 bases between them. CDR3 length: 13 residues. CDR3 sequence: CSASRGLNYGYTF. CDR3 coding DNA: TGCAGTGCTAGCAGAGGGCTCAACTATGGCTACACCTTC.

The chain links TRBV11-2 to TRBJ2-7, with a tentative D call TRBD2 (6 bases). Germline lookup yields CDR1 SGHAT and CDR2 FQNNGV. Trimming removed 3 bases from V and 2 bases from J, with 17 bases in between. This CDR3 contains 16 residues. For the CDR3, the DNA is TGTGCCAGCAGCTTGCGCGGGGTAACCAACCCCTACGAGCAGTACTTC. It specifies CASSLRGVTNPYEQYF. Complete variable domain (other parts from reference TRBV11-2 and TRBJ2-7): EAGVAQSPRYKIIEKRQSVAFWCNPISGHATLYWYQQILGQGPKLLIQFQNNGVVDDSQLPKDRFSAERLKGVDSTLKIQPAKLEDSAVYLCASSLRGVTNPYEQYFGPGTRLTVT.

This chain joins TRBV13 and TRBJ1-2, with 9 bases lining up with TRBD1. The J segment lost 8 bases and the V segment lost 5 bases, leaving 9 bases of the junction unmatched. The V gene's germline CDR1 is PRHDT and CDR2 FYEKMQ (reference sequence). The CDR3 totals 14 residues. This CDR3 reads CASSPGQGLRGYTF. CDR3 nucleotides: TGTGCCAGCAGCCCGGGACAGGGACTTCGCGGCTACACCTTC.

The chain carries TRBV20-1 and TRBJ1-5; 10 bases match TRBD1. V trimming: 2 bases; J trimming: 6 bases; junction bases outside the gene matches: 7. The CDR3 has 15 amino acids. Germline V lookup: CDR1 DFQATT, CDR2 SNEGSKA (reference sequence). The CDR3 spells CSARPQTGGFQPQHF. The DNA of the CDR3 is TGCAGTGCTAGACCACAGACAGGGGGCTTTCAGCCCCAGCATTTT.

This rearrangement joins TRBV6-6 to TRBJ2-4; TRBD1 matches at 8 bases. This CDR3 is 15 amino acids long. The germline gives CDR1 MNHNY, CDR2 SVGAGI (reference sequence). V dropped 8 bases and J dropped 4; count of bases not matched to a gene: 10. The CDR3 spells CASESSGTGKNIQYF. CDR3 nucleotides: TGTGCCAGCGAGAGTTCCGGGACAGGAAAAAACATTCAGTACTTC.

In its sample, this clonotype was seen once. The chain has TRBV24-1 and TRBJ1-2, with D possibly being TRBD1 (5 bases). Trimming took off 3 bases at V and 6 bases at J, with 13 bases between the two ends. In germline, CDR1 is KGHDR, CDR2 SFDVKD. This CDR3 spans 14 amino acids. The CDR3 loop reads CATSDTPGWDGYTF. The CDR3 DNA reads as TGTGCCACCAGTGATACCCCAGGGTGGGATGGCTACACCTTC.

The chain recombines TRBV6-2 or TRBV6-3 with TRBJ1-2; no clear D. This CDR3 comprises 13 residues. Trimming stripped 4 bases from V and 8 bases from J, with 14 bases between. In germline, CDR1 is MNHEY, CDR2 SVGEGT. The CDR3 DNA reads TGTGCCAGCAGTTTCCCAACCTTGGAGGGCTACACCTTC. Protein sequence: CASSFPTLEGYTF.

The chain links TRBV27 to TRBJ1-5; D not resolved. Looked up from germline, CDR1 is MNHEY and CDR2 is SMNVEV (reference sequence). V was shortened by 5 bases and J by 3 bases, with 5 bases between the two germline ends. The CDR3 covers 12 residues. CDR3 nucleotide sequence: TGTGCCAGCAGTGACATCAATCAGCCCCAGCATTTT. Protein sequence: CASSDINQPQHF.